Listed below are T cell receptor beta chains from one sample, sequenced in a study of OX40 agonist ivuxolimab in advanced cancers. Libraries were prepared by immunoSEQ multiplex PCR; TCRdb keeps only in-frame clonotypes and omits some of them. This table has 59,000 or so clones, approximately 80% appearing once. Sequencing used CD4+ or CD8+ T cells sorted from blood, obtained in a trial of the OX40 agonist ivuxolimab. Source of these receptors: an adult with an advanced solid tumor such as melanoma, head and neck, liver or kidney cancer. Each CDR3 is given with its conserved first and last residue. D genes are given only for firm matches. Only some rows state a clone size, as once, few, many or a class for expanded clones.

CDR3 protein: CASSLTRGRAEAFF
CDR3 DNA: TGTGCCAGCAGTTTGACCCGGGGGAGGGCTGAAGCTTTCTTT
D gene: NA
V gene: TRBV28
J gene: TRBJ1-1
clone size: NA

CDR3 protein: CASSKGGYTQYF
CDR3 DNA: TGTGCCAGCAGTAAAGGGGGATATACGCAGTATTTT
D gene: NA
V gene: TRBV28
J gene: TRBJ2-3
clone size: once

CDR3 protein: CASSYSGAGNEQFF
CDR3 DNA: TGTGCCAGCAGTTACTCTGGGGCTGGGAATGAGCAGTTCTTC
D gene: NA
V gene: TRBV6-6
J gene: TRBJ2-1
clone size: NA

CDR3 protein: CSVEAGGRGDTQYF
CDR3 DNA: TGCAGCGTCGAGGCCGGGGGCCGGGGAGATACGCAGTATTTT
D gene: NA
V gene: TRBV29-1
J gene: TRBJ2-3
clone size: NA

CDR3 protein: CAWSILRRNYGYTF
CDR3 DNA: TGTGCCTGGAGTATTTTACGGCGTAACTATGGCTACACCTTC
D gene: NA
V gene: TRBV30
J gene: TRBJ1-2
clone size: NA

CDR3 protein: CASSYRSSRDSHRFF
CDR3 DNA: TGTGCCAGCAGTTACCGATCCTCCAGGGATTCACATAGGTTCTTC
D gene: NA
V gene: TRBV6-6
J gene: TRBJ2-1
clone size: NA

CDR3 protein: CASSTGFNQPQHF
CDR3 DNA: TGTGCCAGCAGTACAGGATTCAATCAGCCCCAGCATTTT
D gene: NA
V gene: TRBV6-1
J gene: TRBJ1-5
clone size: NA

CDR3 protein: CASSFNLGGANEKLFF
CDR3 DNA: TGTGCCAGCAGCTTTAACCTAGGGGGTGCTAATGAAAAACTGTTTTTT
D gene: NA
V gene: TRBV5-5
J gene: TRBJ1-4
clone size: NA

CDR3 protein: CASSLWREGTEAFF
CDR3 DNA: TGTGCCAGCAGCTTGTGGAGGGAGGGAACTGAAGCTTTCTTT
D gene: NA
V gene: TRBV5-6
J gene: TRBJ1-1
clone size: NA

CDR3 protein: CASSPPLWDGQPQHF
CDR3 DNA: TGTGCCAGCAGTCCACCATTATGGGACGGTCAGCCCCAGCATTTT
D gene: NA
V gene: TRBV28
J gene: TRBJ1-5
clone size: NA

CDR3 protein: CAWSLPDRARLQPQHF
CDR3 DNA: TGTGCCTGGAGTTTACCGGACAGGGCTCGACTTCAGCCCCAGCATTTT
D gene: TRBD1
V gene: TRBV30
J gene: TRBJ1-5
clone size: NA

CDR3 protein: CASSLVLAGANEQFF
CDR3 DNA: TGTGCCAGCAGCTTAGTACTAGCGGGGGCCAATGAGCAGTTCTTC
D gene: TRBD2
V gene: TRBV7-9
J gene: TRBJ2-1
clone size: NA

CDR3 protein: CASSSWSSGGTDTQYF
CDR3 DNA: TGTGCCAGCAGCTCTTGGAGTAGCGGGGGCACAGATACGCAGTATTTT
D gene: TRBD2
V gene: TRBV28
J gene: TRBJ2-3
clone size: few

CDR3 protein: CASSWTSGETNTDTQYF
CDR3 DNA: TGTGCCAGCAGCTGGACTAGCGGGGAAACTAACACAGATACGCAGTATTTT
D gene: TRBD2
V gene: TRBV7-2
J gene: TRBJ2-3
clone size: once

CDR3 protein: CASSLMVGQGAYEQYF
CDR3 DNA: TGTGCCAGCAGCTTGATGGTTGGGCAGGGGGCCTACGAGCAGTACTTC
D gene: TRBD1
V gene: TRBV5-4
J gene: TRBJ2-7
clone size: NA

CDR3 protein: CASSLGYNSPLHF
CDR3 DNA: TGTGCCAGCAGCTTAGGTTATAATTCACCCCTCCACTTT
D gene: NA
V gene: TRBV7-8
J gene: TRBJ1-6
clone size: NA

CDR3 protein: CASSPGTGSNQPQHF
CDR3 DNA: TGTGCCAGCAGCCCCGGGACAGGGAGCAATCAGCCCCAGCATTTT
D gene: TRBD1
V gene: TRBV6-1
J gene: TRBJ1-5
clone size: NA